The next 10 T cell receptor beta chains were all read from a single sample in a study of CD8 T cells in ankylosing spondylitis (TCRdb year 2017). The method behind the library was 5' RACE. Sequencer: Illumina HiSeq 2500. The public reads were reanalyzed by TCRdb: fastp trimming at Q25, MiXCR alignment, in-frame beta chains only. CDR3 protein sequences are deduplicated, and each keeps its most common genes and DNA. The sample table lists under 450,000 distinct CDR3 sequences, 20% of them with a count of one. The top ten constitute around 13% of the sample. Source material: blood, either unsorted or a sorted T cell fraction (not recorded which). These receptors all come from a male donor with ankylosing spondylitis or in good health (not recorded which).

This clonotype showed up many times. This chain uses TRBV12-3 or TRBV12-4 with TRBJ2-3; D possibly corresponds to TRBD2 (6 bases). The CDR3 is 13 residues long. Trimming removed 10 bases from V and 3 bases from J, with 14 bases in between. The CDR3, as DNA: TGTGCCACCGTTCAGGAGGGAACAGATACGCAGTATTTT. Translation gives CATVQEGTDTQYF.

This sequence joins TRBV12-3 or TRBV12-4 and TRBJ2-7; 7 nucleotides match TRBD1. CDR3 length: 16 residues. J lost 1 base, V lost 0 bases, and 6 bases had no gene match. The CDR3 sequence: CASSLAVGQTSYEQYF. Here the CDR3 DNA reads TGTGCCAGCAGTTTAGCGGTGGGACAGACATCCTACGAGCAGTACTTC.

This clonotype was seen only a few times. This chain's CDR3 is CSVRFWGQGGTQYF. CDR3 DNA: TGCAGCGTTCGTTTTTGGGGGCAGGGCGGGACCCAGTACTTC. This chain links TRBV29-1 with TRBJ2-5, with D possibly being TRBD1 (6 bases). There are 14 residues in the CDR3. V lost 5 bases, J lost 7 bases, and 20 bases lay in between. Germline-derived CDR1 and CDR2 are SQVTM and ANQGSEA.

This clonotype was counted once. The V gene is TRBV30, the J gene TRBJ2-1; 11 bases map to TRBD2. V was clipped by 3 bases and J by 4 bases; unmatched bases: 5. Per germline, CDR1 GTSNPN and CDR2 SVGIG (reference sequence). The CDR3 length is 15 residues. Here the CDR3 DNA reads TGTGCCTGGAGCCCGATAGCGGGGGGGTACAATGAGCAGTTCTTC. Translating it yields CAWSPIAGGYNEQFF. Using reference TRBV30 and TRBJ2-1 for the parts outside the CDR3, the full variable domain is SQTIHQWPATLVQPVGSPLSLECTVEGTSNPNLYWYRQAAGRGLQLLFYSVGIGQISSEVPQNLSASRPQDRQFILSSKKLLLSDSGFYLCAWSPIAGGYNEQFFGPGTRLTVL.

The CDR3 loop reads CAISERGRNPQETQYF. The DNA of the CDR3 is TGTGCCATCAGTGAGAGGGGTCGAAACCCCCAAGAGACCCAGTACTTC. The chain couples TRBV10-3 to TRBJ2-5; D perhaps matches TRBD1 (5 bases). The germline V and J ends were trimmed by 2 bases and 1 base, with 14 bases remaining between them. Germline V lookup: CDR1 ENHRY, CDR2 SYGVKD. The length of the CDR3 is 16 residues.

The chain is built from TRBV7-9 and TRBJ2-3; weak D call: TRBD1 (5 bases). This CDR3 region has 16 residues. From germline, CDR1 is SEHNR and CDR2 FQNEAQ (reference sequence). The V and J ends lost 5 bases and 6 bases respectively, with 21 bases between them. The CDR3 is CASSAPVGAPPDTQYF. CDR3 nucleotide sequence: TGTGCCAGCAGCGCCCCCGTAGGGGCACCCCCGGATACGCAGTATTTT. The whole variable domain, remainder taken from reference TRBV7-9 and TRBJ2-3, is DTGVSQNPRHKITKRGQNVTFRCDPISEHNRLYWYRQTLGQGPEFLTYFQNEAQLEKSRLLSDRFSAERPKGSFSTLEIQRTEQGDSAMYLCASSAPVGAPPDTQYFGPGTRLTVL.

V is TRBV6-2 or TRBV6-3 and J is TRBJ2-7, with D unclear. There are 11 residues in the CDR3. CDR1 is MNHEY, CDR2 SVGEGT, per germline. Trimming stripped 5 bases from V and 5 bases from J, with 7 bases between. The CDR3 loop reads CASSALNEQYF. The CDR3 DNA is TGTGCCAGCAGTGCACTAAACGAGCAGTACTTC.

This chain uses TRBV20-1 with TRBJ2-4; D might be TRBD1 (6 bases). Trimming left V 5 bases short and J 9 bases short, with 17 bases between. Germline CDR1 reads DFQATT; CDR2 reads SNEGSKA (reference sequence). The CDR3 is 13 residues long. The CDR3 spells CSAPAWGLGIQYF. DNA of the CDR3: TGCAGTGCTCCGGCTTGGGGGCTTGGCATTCAGTACTTC.

This clonotype was recorded once. The gene calls are TRBV7-9 and TRBJ2-3, with 7 bases that match TRBD1. Germline V gene sequence: CDR1 SEHNR, CDR2 FQNEAQ (reference sequence). J was trimmed by 1 base and V by 4 bases; bases with no gene match: 5. The CDR3 contains 15 residues. The CDR3 is CASSWRQGGTDTQYF. The CDR3 DNA reads as TGTGCCAGCAGCTGGAGACAGGGAGGCACAGATACGCAGTATTTT.

This sequence joins TRBV6-1 and TRBJ2-2; 8 bases agree with TRBD2. From germline, CDR1 is MNHNS and CDR2 SASEGT. V dropped 7 bases and J dropped 4; count of bases not matched to a gene: 8. CDR3 length equals 15 residues. CDR3 nucleotide sequence: TGTGCCAGCACCCTCGGGGGGGGTTTCACCGGGGAGCTGTTTTTT. As protein: CASTLGGGFTGELFF.